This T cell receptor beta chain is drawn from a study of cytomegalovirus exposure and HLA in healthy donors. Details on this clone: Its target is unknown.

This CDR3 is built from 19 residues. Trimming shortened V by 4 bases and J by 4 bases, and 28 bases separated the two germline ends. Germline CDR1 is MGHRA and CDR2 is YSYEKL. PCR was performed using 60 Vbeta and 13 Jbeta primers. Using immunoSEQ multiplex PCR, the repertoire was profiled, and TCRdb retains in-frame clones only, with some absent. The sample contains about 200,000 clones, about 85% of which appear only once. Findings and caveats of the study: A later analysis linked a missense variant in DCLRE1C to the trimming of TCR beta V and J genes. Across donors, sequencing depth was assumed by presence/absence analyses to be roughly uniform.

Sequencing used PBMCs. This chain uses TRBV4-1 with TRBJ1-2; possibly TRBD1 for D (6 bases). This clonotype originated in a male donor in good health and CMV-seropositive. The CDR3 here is CASSLALGRGVGTFYGYTF. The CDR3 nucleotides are TGCGCCAGCAGCCTAGCCCTTGGCAGGGGCGTAGGAACTTTCTATGGCTACACCTTC.